The entry below describes one T cell receptor beta chain. A few counts support this clonotype. What this receptor recognizes is not known. No qualities accompany the bases; no much larger clone lies one base away. The record originates from a study of T cell repertoires in breast cancer listed by TCRdb under 2016. As for the study more broadly: Samples profiled in the study came from tumors, lymph nodes and peripheral blood lymphocytes of breast cancer patients, along with peripheral blood from healthy control donors. Blood samples were separated by Ficoll, whereas tumor-free lymph nodes were processed without any enzymatic digestion. On average, sequencing produced approximately 530,000 sequences per sample, which came to 9 to 10 reads per input cell. The controls were nine healthy donors whose age range was similar to that of the patients. Most of the roughly 23 patient tumors analyzed for shared TCRs were ER+/PR+. Because breast cancer has a low mutational burden and rarely has common mutations, the study reasoned that TCRs shared between breast cancer patients would target shared antigens. After being minced and digested with Liberase and DNase, tumors and tumor-involved lymph nodes were passed through 70-um and 40-um filters.

Library preparation employed emulsion pairing. Unpaired genes were suppressed by a second nested PCR with blocking oligos, after which a third nested PCR added Illumina adaptors and barcodes. Each emulsion RT-PCR master mix contained about 4,500-280,000 T cells, with C-region, Stepout and V-region primers. The emulsions were generated using the Micellula Emulsion and Purification Kit, and the RT-PCR was run with Qiagen OneStep RT-PCR reagents. The pooled libraries were sequenced on an Illumina MiSeq using paired-end 2 x 250 reads. Per the original workflow: Read pairs were joined in Galaxy and clipped at the engineered overlap into separate alpha and beta files; unclipped reads were discarded. Alpha-beta pairs were assigned using CompleteTCR, a MiTCR-based pipeline in which chains sharing read cluster identifiers are linked by an R script. TCR sequences that were observed only once, representing about 1-3%, were removed as potential sequencing errors. TCRdb reprocessed the public reads (quality trimming at Q25 with fastp, clone calling with MiXCR) and kept in-frame beta chains. Rows are combined by CDR3 protein, so each entry shows the most common genes and DNA. None of the V and J calls come from the authors' own analysis; TCRdb made them. The sample includes roughly 40,000 distinct CDR3 sequences, with 45% to 50% observed a single time. Around 60% of the sample rests with the top ten.

Spanning cysteine to phenylalanine, the CDR3 consists of 12 amino acids. The read is trimmed to its CDR3 DNA, 36 bases read in frame from base 1. Trimming at the junction amounts to 1 base on V and 5 bases on J, and the germline ends lie 4 bases apart. CDR1 SEHNR and CDR2 FQNEAQ are derived from the germline V gene (reference sequence). What the work shows at the level of the full study, not this receptor alone: Shared TCRs were encoded by various nucleotide sequences, which suggests selection and expansion based on antigen. Emulsion RT-PCR was regarded as qualitative rather than quantitative, because clone recovery was skewed by transcript abundance and primer differences. Discarding singleton TCRs and sampling only part of each tumor may have missed genuine antitumor clones. TRBV7 predominated among the shared TCRs, which could possibly reflect tumor recognition or a mispriming bias from eight TRBV7 primers. Sentinel lymph nodes involved by tumor shared about fourfold more TCRs with matched tumor repertoires than tumor-free nodes did (roughly 8% versus 2%). Eighteen TCR pairs were shared across seven or more patient tumors and were rarely found in control blood, which suggested possible tumor specificity.

Paired alpha-beta TCRs of CD8+ T cells were analyzed using an expanded emulsion RT-PCR method with primers for all TCR V genes. Before emulsion RT-PCR, CD8+ T cells were isolated using a CD8 positive selection kit and then incubated overnight in 8.5 to 10 IU/mL IL-2. Recombination connected TRBV7-9 to TRBJ2-3; the D gene cannot be resolved reliably. Sequencing was performed on CD8+ T cells. The sequence derives from a pool of human donors with breast cancer or a healthy control (not recorded which). The CDR3 reads CASSLVEDTQYF. The DNA is as follows: TGTGCCAGCAGCTTAGTCGAAGATACGCAGTATTTT.